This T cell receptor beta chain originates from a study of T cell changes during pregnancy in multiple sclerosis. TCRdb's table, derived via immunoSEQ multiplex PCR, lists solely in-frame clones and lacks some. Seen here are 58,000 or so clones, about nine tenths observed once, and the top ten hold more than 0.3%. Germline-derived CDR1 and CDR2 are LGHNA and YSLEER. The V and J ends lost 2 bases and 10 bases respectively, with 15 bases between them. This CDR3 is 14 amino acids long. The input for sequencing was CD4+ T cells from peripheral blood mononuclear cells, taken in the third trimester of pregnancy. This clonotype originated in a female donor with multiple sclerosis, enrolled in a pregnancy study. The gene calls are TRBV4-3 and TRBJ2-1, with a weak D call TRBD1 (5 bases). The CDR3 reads CASSQLPTGTEQFF. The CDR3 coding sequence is TGCGCCAGCAGCCAACTGCCAACAGGCACCGAGCAGTTCTTC.